The 30 T cell receptor beta chains given below trace back to one sample, sequenced in a study of shared clonotypes between healthy human individuals. Libraries were prepared by immunoSEQ multiplex PCR; TCRdb keeps only in-frame clonotypes and omits some of them. This table has about 2.4 million clones, approximately 93% appearing once. Sequencing was carried out using naive CD4+ T cells from PBMCs. Indicated subset: CD45RA+ positively selected. All receptors come from a young man in good health. Some clones in this sample may be carry-over from other donors' samples.

This clone was seen only once. The chain is built from TRBV4-2 and TRBJ2-5, with D possibly being TRBD2 (7 bases). Germline V gene sequence: CDR1 LGHNA, CDR2 YNFKEQ. Trimming removed 0 bases at V and 5 bases at J, with 19 bases between. CDR3 length: 17 residues. The CDR3 region has the DNA TGTGCCAGCAGCCAAGATCGCTGGCAGGGGAGGGTGGAGACCCAGTACTTC. It yields the protein CASSQDRWQGRVETQYF.

The V gene is TRBV7-9, the J gene TRBJ1-1, with D perhaps matching TRBD1 (5 bases). Germline-derived CDR1 and CDR2 are SEHNR and FQNEAQ (reference sequence). The CDR3 contains 13 residues. Trimming pared 6 bases from V and 4 bases from J, leaving 12 bases between. CDR3 residues: CASSFFGATEAFF. Here the CDR3 DNA reads TGTGCCAGCAGTTTCTTCGGGGCCACTGAAGCTTTCTTT.

The V call is TRBV2, the J call TRBJ2-7; 8 bases are a match to TRBD1. CDR3 size: 15 residues. The V segment lost 0 bases and the J segment 5 bases; nucleotides outside the gene matches: 6. The germline gives CDR1 SNHLY, CDR2 FYNNEI. The CDR3 here is CASSEAGRGLDEQYF. CDR3 DNA: TGTGCCAGCAGTGAAGCGGGCAGGGGGCTCGACGAGCAGTACTTC.

This chain uses TRBV28 with TRBJ2-5; unclear D gene. In germline, CDR1 is MDHEN, CDR2 SYDVKM. V lost 11 bases to trimming and J lost 2 bases, with 12 bases between them. The CDR3 has 12 amino acids. Here the CDR3 reads CAHGGRQETQYF. CDR3 DNA sequence: TGTGCCCATGGCGGAAGACAAGAGACCCAGTACTTC.

This clone was seen a single time. V gene TRBV4-2 combines with J gene TRBJ2-1, with D tentatively TRBD2 (5 bases). This CDR3 is built from 14 residues. The ends were cut back, 0 bases at V and 9 bases at J, with 12 bases in the middle. Germline CDR1 LGHNA, CDR2 YNFKEQ. The CDR3 DNA reads as TGTGCCAGCAGCCAAGAAGGGCGACTAAGTGAGCAGTTCTTC. Its protein product is CASSQEGRLSEQFF.

This chain joins TRBV15 and TRBJ2-7, with unresolved D. The CDR3 totals 13 residues. The ends were cut back, 0 bases at V and 6 bases at J, with 9 bases in the middle. Germline CDR1 reads LNHNV; CDR2 reads YYDKDF (reference sequence). CDR3 sequence reads: CATSRDTAREQYF. The DNA for the CDR3 is TGTGCCACCAGCAGAGACACCGCCCGCGAGCAGTACTTC.

V gene TRBV27 combines with J gene TRBJ2-3, with 9 bases aligning to TRBD2. In germline, CDR1 is MNHEY, CDR2 SMNVEV (reference sequence). This CDR3 contains 16 residues. Losses at the gene ends were 5 bases for V and 2 bases for J; bases not matched to a gene: 8. The CDR3 protein is CASSRLAAQSTDTQYF. DNA of the CDR3: TGTGCCAGCAGTCGACTAGCGGCACAGTCCACAGATACGCAGTATTTT.

CDR3 amino acids: CASSLIQLSSDGYTF. For the CDR3, the DNA is TGTGCCAGCAGTTTAATACAGCTCTCATCCGATGGCTACACCTTC. The V gene is TRBV28, the J gene TRBJ1-2; D is ambiguous. Germline V gene sequence: CDR1 MDHEN, CDR2 SYDVKM. The V end lost 2 bases, the J end lost 6 bases, and 16 bases lay between the germline ends. The length of the CDR3 is 15 residues.

The table lists this clone with a count of one. Other DNA sequences of this sample code for an identical CDR3. This chain connects TRBV5-1 to TRBJ2-2, with D possibly being TRBD1 (6 bases). The CDR3 runs 15 residues. CDR1 is SGHRS, CDR2 YFSETQ, per germline. Trimming took off 4 bases at V and 0 bases at J, with 10 bases between the two ends. The CDR3 spells CASSPDRPNTGELFF. The DNA of the CDR3 is TGCGCCAGCAGCCCTGACAGGCCGAACACCGGGGAGCTGTTTTTT.

The V call is TRBV30, the J call TRBJ2-4, with 8 positions matching TRBD1. J was trimmed by 7 bases and V by 5 bases; bases with no gene match: 4. The CDR3 totals 12 residues. Germline V lookup: CDR1 GTSNPN, CDR2 SVGIG (reference sequence). CDR3 in amino acids: CAWSPGGNIQYF. In DNA form, the CDR3 reads TGTGCCTGGTCCCCAGGGGGCAACATTCAGTACTTC.

This chain links TRBV15 with TRBJ2-3; 11 nucleotides agree with TRBD1. J lost 4 bases, V lost 5 bases, and 8 bases had no gene match. Germline CDR1 and CDR2: LNHNV and YYDKDF (reference sequence). This CDR3 has 16 residues. CDR3 region: CATSSLRDRGSDTQYF. CDR3 DNA sequence: TGTGCCACCAGCTCCCTTCGGGACAGGGGGTCAGATACGCAGTATTTT.

The chain uses TRBV18 and TRBJ2-2; D unclear. CDR1 and CDR2 from the germline V gene are KGHSH and LQKENI. The CDR3 sequence is 13 residues long. With 6 bases removed from V and 3 bases from J, the gap between germline ends came to 8 bases. In DNA, the CDR3 is TGTGCCAGCTCTATCACGGACACCGGGGAGCTGTTTTTT. Translating it yields CASSITDTGELFF.

This chain links TRBV4-1 with TRBJ1-2, with 8 bases that match TRBD1. Germline CDR1 and CDR2: MGHRA and YSYEKL. The V segment lost 5 bases and the J segment 3 bases; nucleotides outside the gene matches: 5. The CDR3 runs to 14 residues. The CDR3 nucleotides are TGCGCCAGCAGCAAGCCAGGGGGCGACTATGGCTACACCTTC. Protein sequence: CASSKPGGDYGYTF.

This sequence joins TRBV10-3 and TRBJ2-3; 7 bases are a match to TRBD1. The CDR3 runs 15 residues. CDR1 is ENHRY and CDR2 is SYGVKD in the germline V gene. V lost 3 bases and J lost 4; bases outside the gene matches: 7. CDR3 protein: CAISDTAGGADTQYF. The DNA for the CDR3 is TGTGCCATCAGTGACACGGCAGGGGGAGCAGATACGCAGTATTTT.

The chain carries TRBV7-7 and TRBJ2-5; 7 positions match TRBD1. Germline values: CDR1 SSHAT, CDR2 FNYEAQ (reference sequence). This CDR3 region has 14 residues. V shed 5 bases, J shed 1 base, and the junction held 4 bases outside the gene matches. CDR3 sequence: CASSPGQTQETQYF. The CDR3 nucleotides are TGTGCCAGCAGCCCGGGACAGACCCAAGAGACCCAGTACTTC.

The chain joins TRBV5-4 to TRBJ1-5; 7 bases agree with TRBD1. In germline, CDR1 is SGHNT, CDR2 YYREEE (reference sequence). Germline trimming cut 3 bases from V and 6 bases from J; bases unmatched to any gene: 3. The CDR3 contains 13 residues. This CDR3 is CASSSGGGQPQHF. The CDR3, as DNA: TGTGCCAGCAGCTCAGGGGGGGGTCAGCCCCAGCATTTT.

V usage is TRBV27 and J usage is TRBJ2-7; 11 nucleotides align to TRBD2. Germline CDR1 MNHEY, CDR2 SMNVEV (reference sequence). With 9 bases clipped from V and 2 bases from J, the junction kept 6 bases outside the gene matches. The CDR3 is 14 residues long. The CDR3 bases are TGTGCCAGGGAGCGACTAGCGGGAACCTACGAGCAGTACTTC. Amino acids: CARERLAGTYEQYF.

V gene TRBV5-6 combines with J gene TRBJ1-2; no clear D. Between the trimmed V and J ends, which lost 2 bases and 4 bases, there was a span of 15 bases. The germline V gene has CDR1 SGHDT and CDR2 YYEEEE. The CDR3 has 15 residues. The DNA of the CDR3 is TGTGCCAGCAGCTTCGGTCAAACAGTGATCTATGGCTACACCTTC. It translates to CASSFGQTVIYGYTF.

The V and J genes are TRBV4-3 and TRBJ2-7; weak D call: TRBD1 (6 bases). Germline assignment: CDR1 LGHNA and CDR2 YSLEER. The V gene lost 0 bases and the J gene lost 2 bases, with 14 bases spanning the gap. The CDR3 is made up of 16 amino acids. CDR3 DNA: TGCGCCAGCAGCCAAGATGACCGGACAGCCACCTACGAGCAGTACTTC. As protein: CASSQDDRTATYEQYF.

The J gene is TRBJ2-1, the V gene TRBV14; 8 bases fit TRBD2. The trim removed 4 bases at V and 9 bases at J, leaving 2 bases unmatched. This CDR3 comprises 12 residues. Germline lookup yields CDR1 SGHDN and CDR2 FVKESK. The CDR3 spells CASSPSGFEQFF. The CDR3, as DNA: TGTGCCAGCAGCCCTAGCGGGTTTGAGCAGTTCTTC.

This clone was seen just once. The chain carries TRBV6-1 and TRBJ2-7; D is possibly TRBD2 (5 bases). The V end was cut by 6 bases, the J end by 2 bases, with 14 bases between. Germline CDR1 is MNHNS and CDR2 is SASEGT. CDR3 length: 14 amino acids. CDR3 amino acids: CASREGGLTYEQYF. The CDR3 nucleotides are TGTGCCAGCAGAGAGGGCGGGTTAACCTACGAGCAGTACTTC.

The chain couples TRBV4-1 to TRBJ2-7, with D uncertain. CDR1 and CDR2 from the germline V gene are MGHRA and YSYEKL. Trimming cost V 4 bases and J 2 bases, with 6 bases left between them. The CDR3 has 12 residues. CDR3 amino acids: CASSPGPYEQYF. DNA for the CDR3: TGCGCCAGCAGCCCTGGACCCTACGAGCAGTACTTC.

The chain carries TRBV28 and TRBJ2-5; D is unresolved. CDR1 MDHEN and CDR2 SYDVKM come from the germline V gene. The length of the CDR3 is 11 residues. Trimming left V 6 bases short and J 5 bases short, with 7 bases between. The CDR3 loop is CASRGTETQYF. The CDR3 DNA reads TGTGCCAGCAGGGGCACTGAGACCCAGTACTTC.

The V and J genes are TRBV4-1 and TRBJ2-7; possibly TRBD2 for D (5 bases). CDR1 and CDR2 from the germline V gene are MGHRA and YSYEKL. This CDR3 has 14 amino acids. Trimming stripped 2 bases from V and 0 bases from J, with 8 bases between. The CDR3 region has the DNA TGCGCCAGCAGCCAAAGCGGCTTCTCCTACGAGCAGTACTTC. This encodes CASSQSGFSYEQYF.

This clone was detected once. V usage is TRBV29-1 and J usage is TRBJ2-1; D could derive from TRBD1 or TRBD2 (5 bases each). The V gene lost 6 bases and the J gene lost 3 bases, with 21 bases spanning the gap. This CDR3 comprises 16 residues. Germline lookup yields CDR1 SQVTM and CDR2 ANQGSEA. CDR3 bases: TGCAGCGTACGCCTCCGGGACCCTAGAGGCTACAATGAGCAGTTCTTC. Its protein is CSVRLRDPRGYNEQFF.

The CDR3, as DNA: TGTGCCAGCAGCCAAGACCGCGGGAAATTAGGGGAGCTGTTTTTT. This gives the protein CASSQDRGKLGELFF. This chain joins TRBV4-2 and TRBJ2-2; D is possibly TRBD2 (6 bases). The CDR3 extends over 15 amino acids. The germline gives CDR1 LGHNA, CDR2 YNFKEQ. V lost 0 bases and J lost 8, with 13 bases in between.

The rearrangement links TRBV2 to TRBJ1-5; D remains unclear. The germline V gene encodes CDR1 SNHLY and CDR2 FYNNEI. CDR3 length: 13 residues. V lost 0 bases and J lost 4, with 4 bases in between. The DNA for the CDR3 is TGTGCCAGCAGTGAAGCGTCAAATCAGCCCCAGCATTTT. Protein product: CASSEASNQPQHF.

This chain joins TRBV2 and TRBJ2-2; 9 positions match TRBD1. The V gene end was trimmed by 7 bases and the J gene end by 4 bases; junction bases not matched to a gene: 10. The germline V gene has CDR1 SNHLY and CDR2 FYNNEI. The length of the CDR3 is 16 residues. This CDR3 is CASTIPGQGATGELFF. For the CDR3, the DNA is TGTGCCAGCACCATACCGGGACAGGGAGCCACCGGGGAGCTGTTTTTT.

The rearrangement uses TRBV29-1 and TRBJ1-2; no reliable D call. Germline-derived CDR1 and CDR2 are SQVTM and ANQGSEA. Trimming pared 7 bases from V and 0 bases from J, leaving 12 bases between. CDR3 length: 13 residues. CDR3 DNA sequence: TGCAGCGCAGCAGTCGACCCTAACTATGGCTACACCTTC. Translating it yields CSAAVDPNYGYTF.

The CDR3 protein is CASSFLRAGGAEAFF. The CDR3 region has the DNA TGTGCCAGCAGTTTCCTTCGGGCTGGGGGCGCTGAAGCTTTCTTT. The chain uses TRBV28 and TRBJ1-1; D might be TRBD1 (6 bases). The germline V gene encodes CDR1 MDHEN and CDR2 SYDVKM. The V end was cut by 3 bases, the J end by 6 bases, with 17 bases between. This CDR3 region has 15 residues.